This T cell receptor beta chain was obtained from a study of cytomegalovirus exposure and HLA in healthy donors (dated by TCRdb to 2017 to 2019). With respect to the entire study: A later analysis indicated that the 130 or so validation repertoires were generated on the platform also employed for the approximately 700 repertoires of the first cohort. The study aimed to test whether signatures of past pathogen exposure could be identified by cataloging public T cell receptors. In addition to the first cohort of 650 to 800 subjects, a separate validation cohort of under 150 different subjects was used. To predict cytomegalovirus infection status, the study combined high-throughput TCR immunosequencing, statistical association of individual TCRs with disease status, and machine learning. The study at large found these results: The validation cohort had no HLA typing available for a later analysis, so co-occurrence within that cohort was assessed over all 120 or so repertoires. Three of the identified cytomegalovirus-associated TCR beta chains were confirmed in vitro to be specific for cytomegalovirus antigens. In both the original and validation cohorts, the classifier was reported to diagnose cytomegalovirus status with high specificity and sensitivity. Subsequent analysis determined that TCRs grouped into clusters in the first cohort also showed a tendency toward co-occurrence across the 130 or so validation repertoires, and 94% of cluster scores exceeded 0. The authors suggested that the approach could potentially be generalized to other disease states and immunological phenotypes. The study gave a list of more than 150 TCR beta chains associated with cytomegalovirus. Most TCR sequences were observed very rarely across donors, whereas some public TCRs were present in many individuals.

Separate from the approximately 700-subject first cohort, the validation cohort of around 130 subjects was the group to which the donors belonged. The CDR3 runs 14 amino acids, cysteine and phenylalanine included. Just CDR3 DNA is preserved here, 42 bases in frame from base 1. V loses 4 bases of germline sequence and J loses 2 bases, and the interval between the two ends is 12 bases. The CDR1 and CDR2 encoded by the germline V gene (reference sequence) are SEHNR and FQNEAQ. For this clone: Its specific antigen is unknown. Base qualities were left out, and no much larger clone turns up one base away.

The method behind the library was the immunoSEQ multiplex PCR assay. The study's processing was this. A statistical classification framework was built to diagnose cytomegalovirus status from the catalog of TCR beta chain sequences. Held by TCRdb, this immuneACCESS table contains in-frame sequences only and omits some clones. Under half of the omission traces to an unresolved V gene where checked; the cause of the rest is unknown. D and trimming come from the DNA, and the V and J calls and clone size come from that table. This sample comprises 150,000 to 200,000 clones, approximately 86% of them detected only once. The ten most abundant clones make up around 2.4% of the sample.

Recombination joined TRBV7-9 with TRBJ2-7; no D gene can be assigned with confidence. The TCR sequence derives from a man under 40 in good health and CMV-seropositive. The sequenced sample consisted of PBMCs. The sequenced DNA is TGTGCCAGCAGCTCCAGGTACGAACCCTACGAGCAGTACTTC. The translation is CASSSRYEPYEQYF.